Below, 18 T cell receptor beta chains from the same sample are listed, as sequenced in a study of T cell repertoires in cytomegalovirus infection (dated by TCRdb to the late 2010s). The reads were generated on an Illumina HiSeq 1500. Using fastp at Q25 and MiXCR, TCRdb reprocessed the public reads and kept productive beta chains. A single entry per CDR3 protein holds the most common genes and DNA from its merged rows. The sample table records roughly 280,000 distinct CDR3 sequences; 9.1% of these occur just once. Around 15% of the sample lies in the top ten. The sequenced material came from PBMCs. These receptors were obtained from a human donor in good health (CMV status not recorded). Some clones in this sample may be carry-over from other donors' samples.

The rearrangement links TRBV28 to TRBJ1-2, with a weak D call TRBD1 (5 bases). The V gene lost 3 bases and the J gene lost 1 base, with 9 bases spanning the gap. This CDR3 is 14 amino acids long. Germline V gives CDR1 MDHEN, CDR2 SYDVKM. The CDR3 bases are TGTGCCAGCAGTTTTTTGGGGGTTAACTATGGCTACACCTTC. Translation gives CASSFLGVNYGYTF.

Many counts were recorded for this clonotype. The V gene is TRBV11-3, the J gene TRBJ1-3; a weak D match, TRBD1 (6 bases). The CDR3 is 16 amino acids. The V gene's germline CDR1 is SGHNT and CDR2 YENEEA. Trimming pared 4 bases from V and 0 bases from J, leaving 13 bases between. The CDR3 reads CASSWSRGDSGNTIYF. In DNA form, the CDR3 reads TGTGCCAGCAGCTGGTCGAGGGGGGACTCTGGAAACACCATATATTTT.

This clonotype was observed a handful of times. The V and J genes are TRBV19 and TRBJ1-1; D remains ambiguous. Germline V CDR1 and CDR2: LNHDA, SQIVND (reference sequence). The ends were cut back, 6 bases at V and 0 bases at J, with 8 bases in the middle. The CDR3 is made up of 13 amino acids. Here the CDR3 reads CASRSSVNTEAFF. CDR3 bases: TGTGCCAGTAGATCCTCGGTGAACACTGAAGCTTTCTTT.

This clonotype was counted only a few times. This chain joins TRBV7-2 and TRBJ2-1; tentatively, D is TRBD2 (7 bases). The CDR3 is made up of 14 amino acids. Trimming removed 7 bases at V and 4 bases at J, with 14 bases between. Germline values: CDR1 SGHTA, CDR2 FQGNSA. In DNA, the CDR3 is TGTGCCAGCACCCGGGGGCGGGAGTACAATGAGCAGTTCTTC. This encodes CASTRGREYNEQFF.

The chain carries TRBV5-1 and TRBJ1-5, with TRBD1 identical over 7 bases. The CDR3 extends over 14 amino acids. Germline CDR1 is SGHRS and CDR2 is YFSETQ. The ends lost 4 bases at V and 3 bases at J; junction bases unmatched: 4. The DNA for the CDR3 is TGCGCCAGCAGCACGACAGGGATCAATCAGCCCCAGCATTTT. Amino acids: CASSTTGINQPQHF.

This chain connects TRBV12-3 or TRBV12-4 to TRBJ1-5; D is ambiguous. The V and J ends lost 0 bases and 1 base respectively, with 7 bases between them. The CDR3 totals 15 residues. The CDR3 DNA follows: TGTGCCAGCAGTTTAGCTCATGGGAGCAATCAGCCCCAGCATTTT. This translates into CASSLAHGSNQPQHF.

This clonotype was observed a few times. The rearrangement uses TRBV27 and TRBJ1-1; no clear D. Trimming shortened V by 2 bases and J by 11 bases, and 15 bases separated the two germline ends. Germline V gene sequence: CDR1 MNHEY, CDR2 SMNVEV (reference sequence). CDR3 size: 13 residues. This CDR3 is CASSLGGVGRAFF. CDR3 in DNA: TGTGCCAGCAGTTTAGGAGGCGTTGGGCGGGCTTTCTTT.

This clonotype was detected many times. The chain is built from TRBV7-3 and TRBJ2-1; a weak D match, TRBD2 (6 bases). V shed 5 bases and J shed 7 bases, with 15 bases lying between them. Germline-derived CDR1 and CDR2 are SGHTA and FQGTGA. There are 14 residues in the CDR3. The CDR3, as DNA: TGTGCCAGCAGCCTCACGGCGGGGAATAATGAGCAGTTCTTC. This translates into CASSLTAGNNEQFF.

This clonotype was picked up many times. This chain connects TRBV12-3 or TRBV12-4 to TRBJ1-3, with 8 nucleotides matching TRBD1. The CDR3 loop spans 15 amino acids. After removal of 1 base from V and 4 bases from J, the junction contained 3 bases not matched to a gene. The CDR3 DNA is TGTGCCAGCAGTTTAGGGACAGGGTACGGAAACACCATATATTTT. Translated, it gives CASSLGTGYGNTIYF.

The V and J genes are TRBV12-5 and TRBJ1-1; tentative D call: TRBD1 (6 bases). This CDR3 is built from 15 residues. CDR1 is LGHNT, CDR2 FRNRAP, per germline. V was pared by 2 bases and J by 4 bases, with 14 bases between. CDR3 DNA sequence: TGTGCTAGTGGTTTGTCCGCCGTCAGGGGCACTGAAGCTTTCTTT. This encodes CASGLSAVRGTEAFF.

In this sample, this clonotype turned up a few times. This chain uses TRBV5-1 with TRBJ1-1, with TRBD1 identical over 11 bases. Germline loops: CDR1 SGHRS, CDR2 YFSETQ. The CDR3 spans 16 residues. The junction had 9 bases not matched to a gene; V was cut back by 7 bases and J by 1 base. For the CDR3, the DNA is TGCGCCAGCCATCGGACGGACAGGGGGCCGAACACTGAAGCTTTCTTT. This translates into CASHRTDRGPNTEAFF.

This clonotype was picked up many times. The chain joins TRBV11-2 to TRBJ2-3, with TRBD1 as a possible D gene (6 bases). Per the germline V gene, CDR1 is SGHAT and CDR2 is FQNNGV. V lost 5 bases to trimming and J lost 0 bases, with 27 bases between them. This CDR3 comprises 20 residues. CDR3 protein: CASSPARGTQKAVSTDTQYF. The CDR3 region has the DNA TGTGCCAGCAGCCCCGCGAGGGGGACCCAAAAGGCGGTTAGCACAGATACGCAGTATTTT.

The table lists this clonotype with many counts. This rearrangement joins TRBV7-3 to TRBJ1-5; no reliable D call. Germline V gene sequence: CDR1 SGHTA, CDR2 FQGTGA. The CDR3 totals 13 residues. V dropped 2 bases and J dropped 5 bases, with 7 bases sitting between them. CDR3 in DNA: TGTGCCAGCAGCTTACGCCGGGATCAGCCCCAGCATTTT. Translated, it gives CASSLRRDQPQHF.

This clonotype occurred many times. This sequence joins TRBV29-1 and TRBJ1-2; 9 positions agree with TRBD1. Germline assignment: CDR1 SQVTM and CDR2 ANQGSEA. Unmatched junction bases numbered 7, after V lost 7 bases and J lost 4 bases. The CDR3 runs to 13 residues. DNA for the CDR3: TGCAGCGCTACACAGGGGGCAGGCTATGGCTACACCTTC. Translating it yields CSATQGAGYGYTF.

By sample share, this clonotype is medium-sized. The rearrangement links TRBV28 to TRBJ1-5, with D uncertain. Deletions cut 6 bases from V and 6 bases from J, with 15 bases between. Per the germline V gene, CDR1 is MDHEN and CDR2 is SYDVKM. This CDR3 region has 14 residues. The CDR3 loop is CASRRTAAGQPQHF. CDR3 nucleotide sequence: TGTGCCAGCAGGCGGACCGCAGCAGGTCAGCCCCAGCATTTT. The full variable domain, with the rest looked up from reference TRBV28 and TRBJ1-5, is DVKVTQSSRYLVKRTGEKVFLECVQDMDHENMFWYRQDPGLGLRLIYFSYDVKMKEKGDIPEGYSVSREKKERFSLILESASTNQTSMYLCASRRTAAGQPQHFGDGTRLSIL.

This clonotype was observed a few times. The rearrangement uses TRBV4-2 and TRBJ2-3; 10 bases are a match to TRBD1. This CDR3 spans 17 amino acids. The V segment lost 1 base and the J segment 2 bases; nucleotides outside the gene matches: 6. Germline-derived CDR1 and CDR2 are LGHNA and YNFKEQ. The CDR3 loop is CASSQGRQGANTDTQYF. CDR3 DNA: TGTGCCAGCAGCCAAGGACGACAGGGGGCGAACACAGATACGCAGTATTTT.

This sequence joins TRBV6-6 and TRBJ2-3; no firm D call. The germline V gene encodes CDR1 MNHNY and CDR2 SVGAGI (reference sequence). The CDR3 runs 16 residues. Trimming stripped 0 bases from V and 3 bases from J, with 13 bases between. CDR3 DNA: TGTGCCAGCAGTTACTCGAGTAGGGTAGGGACAGATACGCAGTATTTT. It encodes CASSYSSRVGTDTQYF.

CDR3 residues: CASRSLDYEQYF. The CDR3, as DNA: TGTGCCAGCCGTTCGCTCGATTACGAGCAGTACTTC. The chain combines TRBV11-2 with TRBJ2-7; D gene unclear. Trimming took 8 bases from V and 4 from J, leaving 12 bases between them. The germline gives CDR1 SGHAT, CDR2 FQNNGV. There are 12 residues in the CDR3.